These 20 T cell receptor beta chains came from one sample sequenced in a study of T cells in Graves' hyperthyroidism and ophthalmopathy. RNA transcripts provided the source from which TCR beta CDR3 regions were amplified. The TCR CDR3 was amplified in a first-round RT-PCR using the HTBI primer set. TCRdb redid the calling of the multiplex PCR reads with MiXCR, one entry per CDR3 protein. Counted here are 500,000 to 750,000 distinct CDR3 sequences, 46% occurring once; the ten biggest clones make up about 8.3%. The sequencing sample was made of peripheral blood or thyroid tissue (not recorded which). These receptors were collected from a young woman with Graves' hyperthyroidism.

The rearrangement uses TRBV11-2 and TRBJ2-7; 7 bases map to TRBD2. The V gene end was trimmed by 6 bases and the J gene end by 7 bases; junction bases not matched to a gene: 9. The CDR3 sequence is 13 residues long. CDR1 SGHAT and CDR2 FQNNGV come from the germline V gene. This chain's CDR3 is CASRSGGSGEQYF. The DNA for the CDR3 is TGTGCCAGCAGATCGGGGGGATCCGGGGAGCAGTACTTC.

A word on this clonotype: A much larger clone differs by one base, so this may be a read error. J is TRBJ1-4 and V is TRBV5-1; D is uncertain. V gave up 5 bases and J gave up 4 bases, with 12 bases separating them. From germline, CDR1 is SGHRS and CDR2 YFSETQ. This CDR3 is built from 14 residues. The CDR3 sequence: CASRIFADNEKLFF. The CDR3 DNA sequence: TGCGCCAGCAGAATATTCGCGGATAATGAAAAACTGTTTTTT. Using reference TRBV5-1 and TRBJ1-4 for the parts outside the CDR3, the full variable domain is KAGVTQTPRYLIKTRGQQVTLSCSPISGHRSVSWYQQTPGQGLQFLFEYFSETQRNKGNFPGRFSGRQFSNSRSEMNVSTLELGDSALYLCASRIFADNEKLFFGSGTQLSVL.

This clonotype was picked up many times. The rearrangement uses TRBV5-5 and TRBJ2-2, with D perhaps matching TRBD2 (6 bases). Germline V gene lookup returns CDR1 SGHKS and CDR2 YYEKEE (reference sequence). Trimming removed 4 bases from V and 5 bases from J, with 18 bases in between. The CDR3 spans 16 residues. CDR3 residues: CASSVYGTGGTGELFF. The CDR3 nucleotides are TGTGCCAGCAGCGTTTACGGGACCGGGGGTACCGGGGAGCTGTTTTTT.

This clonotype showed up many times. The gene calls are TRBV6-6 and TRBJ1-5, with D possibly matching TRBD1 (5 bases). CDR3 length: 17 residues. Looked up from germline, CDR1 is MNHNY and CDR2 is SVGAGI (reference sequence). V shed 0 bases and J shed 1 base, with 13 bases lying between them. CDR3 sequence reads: CASSYSIGHLSNQPQHF. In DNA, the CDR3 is TGTGCCAGCAGTTACTCGATAGGACACCTAAGCAATCAGCCCCAGCATTTT.

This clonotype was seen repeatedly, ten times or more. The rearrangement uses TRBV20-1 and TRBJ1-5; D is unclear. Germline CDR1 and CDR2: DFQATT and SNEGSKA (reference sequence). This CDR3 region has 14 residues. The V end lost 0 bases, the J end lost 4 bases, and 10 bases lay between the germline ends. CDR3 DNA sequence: TGCAGTGCTAGAGACTTACAGTTTAATCAGCCCCAGCATTTT. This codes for CSARDLQFNQPQHF.

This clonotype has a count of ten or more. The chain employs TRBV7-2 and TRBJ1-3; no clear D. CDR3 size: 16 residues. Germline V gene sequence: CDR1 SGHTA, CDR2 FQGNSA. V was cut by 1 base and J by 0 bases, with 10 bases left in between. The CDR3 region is CASSLGQPFSGNTIYF. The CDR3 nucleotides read TGTGCCAGCAGCTTAGGGCAGCCCTTCTCTGGAAACACCATATATTTT.

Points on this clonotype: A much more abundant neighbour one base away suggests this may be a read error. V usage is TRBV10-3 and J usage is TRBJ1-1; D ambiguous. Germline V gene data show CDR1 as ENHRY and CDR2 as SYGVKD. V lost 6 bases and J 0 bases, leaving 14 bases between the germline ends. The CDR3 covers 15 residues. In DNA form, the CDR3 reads TGTGCCATCAGCCCGGGTGGCCAGTTGAACACTGAAGCTTTCTTT. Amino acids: CAISPGGQLNTEAFF.

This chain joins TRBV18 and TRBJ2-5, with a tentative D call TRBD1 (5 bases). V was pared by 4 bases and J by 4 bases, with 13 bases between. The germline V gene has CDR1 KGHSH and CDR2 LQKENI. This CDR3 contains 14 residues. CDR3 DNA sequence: TGTGCCAGCTCACTTCAGGGAAAGAGAGAGACCCAGTACTTC. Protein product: CASSLQGKRETQYF.

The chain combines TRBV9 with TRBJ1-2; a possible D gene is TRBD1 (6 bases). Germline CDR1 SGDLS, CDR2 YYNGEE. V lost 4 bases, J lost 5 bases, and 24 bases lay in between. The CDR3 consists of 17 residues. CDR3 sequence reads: CASSQDSGGGSPYGYTF. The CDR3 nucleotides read TGTGCCAGCAGCCAAGATTCCGGTGGGGGCAGTCCATATGGCTACACCTTC.

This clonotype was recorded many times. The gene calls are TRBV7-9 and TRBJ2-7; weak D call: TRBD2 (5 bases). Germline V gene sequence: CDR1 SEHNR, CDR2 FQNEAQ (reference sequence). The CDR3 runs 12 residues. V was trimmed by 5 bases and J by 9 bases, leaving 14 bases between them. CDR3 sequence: CASSPAREGQYF. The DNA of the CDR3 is TGTGCCAGCAGCCCTGCACGAGAGGGGCAGTACTTC.

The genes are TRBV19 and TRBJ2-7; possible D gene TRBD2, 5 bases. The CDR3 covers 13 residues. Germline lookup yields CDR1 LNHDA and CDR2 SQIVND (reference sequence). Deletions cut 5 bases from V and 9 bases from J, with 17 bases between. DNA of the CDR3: TGTGCCAGTAGTCCCCCCGAGGGTGACGGGCAGTACTTC. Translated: CASSPPEGDGQYF.

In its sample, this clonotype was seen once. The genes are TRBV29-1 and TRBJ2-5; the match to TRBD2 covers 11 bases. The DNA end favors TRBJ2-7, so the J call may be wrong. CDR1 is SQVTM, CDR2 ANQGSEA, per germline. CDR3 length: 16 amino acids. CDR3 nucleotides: TGCAGCGTGGGCCGATTGACTAGCGGGACCACCTACGAGCAGTACTTC. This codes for CSVGRLTSGTTYEQYF.

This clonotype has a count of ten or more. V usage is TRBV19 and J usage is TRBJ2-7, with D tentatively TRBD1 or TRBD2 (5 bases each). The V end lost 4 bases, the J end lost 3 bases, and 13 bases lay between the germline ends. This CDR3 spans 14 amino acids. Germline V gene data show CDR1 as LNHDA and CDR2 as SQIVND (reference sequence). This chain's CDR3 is CASSKGRELYEQYF. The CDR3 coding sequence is TGTGCCAGTAGTAAAGGCAGGGAGCTCTACGAGCAGTACTTC.

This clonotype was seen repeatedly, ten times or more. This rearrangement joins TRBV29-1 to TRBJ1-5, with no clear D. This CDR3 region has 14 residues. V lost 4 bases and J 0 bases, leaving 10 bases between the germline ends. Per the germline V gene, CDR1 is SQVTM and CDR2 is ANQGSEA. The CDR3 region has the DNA TGCAGCGTTGTCCCGGAGGATAGCAATCAGCCCCAGCATTTT. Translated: CSVVPEDSNQPQHF.

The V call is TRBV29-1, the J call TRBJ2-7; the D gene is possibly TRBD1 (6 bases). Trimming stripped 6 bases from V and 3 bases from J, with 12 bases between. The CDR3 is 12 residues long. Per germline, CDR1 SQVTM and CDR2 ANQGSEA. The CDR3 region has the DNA TGCAGCGTAAGGACAGCTCGCTACGAGCAGTACTTC. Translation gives CSVRTARYEQYF.

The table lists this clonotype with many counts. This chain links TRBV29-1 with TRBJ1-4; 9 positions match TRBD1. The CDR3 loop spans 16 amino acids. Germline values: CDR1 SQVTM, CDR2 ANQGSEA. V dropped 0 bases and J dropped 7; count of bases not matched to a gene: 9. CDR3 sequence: CSVEDPPGQGVEKLFF. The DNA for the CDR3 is TGCAGCGTTGAAGATCCACCGGGACAGGGTGTTGAAAAACTGTTTTTT.

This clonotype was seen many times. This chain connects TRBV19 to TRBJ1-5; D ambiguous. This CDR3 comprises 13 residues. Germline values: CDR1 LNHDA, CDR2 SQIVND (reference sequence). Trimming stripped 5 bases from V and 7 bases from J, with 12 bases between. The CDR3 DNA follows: TGTGCCAGTAGTCCCCCGAGATCCCAGCCCCAGCATTTT. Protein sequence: CASSPPRSQPQHF.

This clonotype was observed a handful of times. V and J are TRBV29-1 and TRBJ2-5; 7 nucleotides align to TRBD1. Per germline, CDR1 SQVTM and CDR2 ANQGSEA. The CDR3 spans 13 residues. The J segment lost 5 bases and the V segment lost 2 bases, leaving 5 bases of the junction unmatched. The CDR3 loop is CSVETGDGETQYF. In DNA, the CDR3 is TGCAGCGTTGAAACAGGGGATGGGGAGACCCAGTACTTC.

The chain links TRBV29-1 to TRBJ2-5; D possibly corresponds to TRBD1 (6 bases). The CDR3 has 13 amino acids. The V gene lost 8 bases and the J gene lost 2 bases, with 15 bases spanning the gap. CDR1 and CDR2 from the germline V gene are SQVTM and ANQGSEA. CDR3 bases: TGCAGCCTTGGAACTGACAGGCAAGAGACCCAGTACTTC. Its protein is CSLGTDRQETQYF.

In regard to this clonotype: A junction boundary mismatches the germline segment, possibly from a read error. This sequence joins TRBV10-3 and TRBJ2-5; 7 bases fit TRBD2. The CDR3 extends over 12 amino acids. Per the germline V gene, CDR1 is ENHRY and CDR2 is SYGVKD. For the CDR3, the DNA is TGTGCCATCAGTGAGTCGGGAGGGACCAGTGACTTC. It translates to CAISESGGTSDF.